The 23 T cell receptor beta chains listed next were all sequenced from one sample in a study of post-analysis software for immune sequencing data. Study-level findings and limits: Controls had lower frequencies than patients of four or five TRBV segments, which included TRBV5-6, TRBV5-1 and TRBV20-1.

The TCR beta cDNA libraries contained unique molecular identifiers. TCRdb re-called the PCR reads with MiXCR, one entry per CDR3 protein. The repertoire holds roughly 800,000 distinct CDR3 sequences, roughly 50% seen once, with 4.6% in the top ten. No antigen has been assigned to these receptors. Sequencing was performed on blood. The receptors shown here come from a girl aged 10-17 years with multiple sclerosis.

The chain couples TRBV29-1 to TRBJ1-2; no definite D call. Germline V gene data show CDR1 as SQVTM and CDR2 as ANQGSEA. V was pared by 4 bases and J by 4 bases, with 13 bases between. The CDR3 runs 13 residues. DNA of the CDR3: TGCAGCGTTGGAAGTGGACCTCTCTATGGCTACACCTTC. Translated: CSVGSGPLYGYTF.

This clonotype was recorded a few times. The CDR3 region is CASSFSPTVAYEQYF. In DNA form, the CDR3 reads TGTGCCAGCAGTTTCTCTCCCACGGTAGCCTACGAGCAGTACTTC. The V call is TRBV12-3 or TRBV12-4, the J call TRBJ2-7; unclear D gene. The CDR3 covers 15 residues. V lost 3 bases and J 2 bases, leaving 14 bases between the germline ends.

This clonotype was seen more than once but under ten times. The chain employs TRBV11-2 and TRBJ2-4; 8 bases are shared with TRBD1. With V trimmed by 3 bases and J by 6 bases, 4 bases remained unmatched. The CDR3 has 14 amino acids. Germline assignment: CDR1 SGHAT and CDR2 FQNNGV. This CDR3 is CASSLAGGGNIQYF. CDR3 sequence (DNA): TGTGCCAGCAGCTTGGCAGGGGGCGGAAACATTCAGTACTTC. The full variable domain, completed using reference TRBV11-2 and TRBJ2-4, is EAGVAQSPRYKIIEKRQSVAFWCNPISGHATLYWYQQILGQGPKLLIQFQNNGVVDDSQLPKDRFSAERLKGVDSTLKIQPAKLEDSAVYLCASSLAGGGNIQYFGAGTRLSVL.

The chain uses TRBV20-1 and TRBJ1-2, with D possibly TRBD1 on 5 matching bases. Germline lookup yields CDR1 DFQATT and CDR2 SNEGSKA (reference sequence). Trimming removed 0 bases at V and 6 bases at J, with 17 bases between. The CDR3 sequence is 15 residues long. The CDR3 sequence: CSARDSSRGGDGYTF. For the CDR3, the DNA is TGCAGTGCTAGAGATTCTTCGCGGGGGGGGGATGGCTACACCTTC.

There are a few counts of this clonotype. This chain joins TRBV6-2 or TRBV6-3 and TRBJ1-4; TRBD1 aligns across 8 bases. The CDR3 is made up of 15 amino acids. J lost 7 bases, V lost 6 bases, and 10 bases had no gene match. From germline, CDR1 is MNHEY and CDR2 SVGEGT. CDR3 DNA: TGTGCCAGCAGCCGAGCCGGACAGGGCTTTGAAAAACTGTTTTTT. As protein: CASSRAGQGFEKLFF.

CDR3 nucleotide sequence: TGCAGTGCACGGGTCGCCCAAGAGACCCAGTACTTC. Protein sequence: CSARVAQETQYF. The J gene is TRBJ2-5, the V gene TRBV20-1; D is unclear. Germline CDR1 DFQATT, CDR2 SNEGSKA (reference sequence). CDR3 length: 12 residues. V was clipped by 6 bases and J by 1 base, with 9 bases between them.

The chain combines TRBV5-5 with TRBJ2-7, with D hard to call. Trimming shortened V by 0 bases and J by 7 bases, and 14 bases separated the two germline ends. Germline values: CDR1 SGHKS, CDR2 YYEKEE (reference sequence). The CDR3 is 14 residues long. CDR3 protein: CASSLDPMEEEQYF. Written as DNA, the CDR3 is TGTGCCAGCAGCTTGGACCCCATGGAAGAGGAGCAGTACTTC.

The chain employs TRBV7-2 and TRBJ1-5; D is unclear. V was shortened by 5 bases and J by 4 bases, with 9 bases between the two germline ends. The germline CDR1 and CDR2 sequences are SGHTA and FQGNSA. The CDR3 totals 13 residues. The CDR3 sequence: CASSDGGNQPQHF. The CDR3 region has the DNA TGTGCCAGCAGCGACGGAGGGAATCAGCCCCAGCATTTT.

The DNA for the CDR3 is TGTGCCAGCAGCCAAGGCCTAGCGGGGGGGCCGCATACGCAGTATTTT. Residues: CASSQGLAGGPHTQYF. The V and J genes are TRBV3-1 and TRBJ2-3, with 12 bases matching TRBD2. The germline gives CDR1 LGHDT, CDR2 YNNKEL (reference sequence). J was trimmed by 7 bases and V by 1 base; bases with no gene match: 6. The CDR3 spans 16 residues.

This chain connects TRBV12-3 or TRBV12-4 to TRBJ2-1; TRBD2 matches at 11 bases. CDR3 length: 16 residues. Trimming cost V 10 bases and J 0 bases; bases outside gene matches: 8. The CDR3 DNA follows: TGTGCCACTAGGGTAGCGGGAGGGAGCTCCTACAATGAGCAGTTCTTC. It codes for CATRVAGGSSYNEQFF.

The gene calls are TRBV28 and TRBJ2-1, with TRBD2 as a possible D gene (5 bases). The CDR3 is 16 amino acids. CDR1 is MDHEN and CDR2 is SYDVKM in the germline V gene. Trimming shortened V by 3 bases and J by 7 bases, and 19 bases separated the two germline ends. CDR3 bases: TGTGCCAGCAGTTTCTCGGGAAATGCCCTTTGGAATGAGCAGTTCTTC. This encodes CASSFSGNALWNEQFF.

In this sample, this clonotype turned up a few times. The chain uses TRBV4-1 and TRBJ2-7; TRBD1 matches 12 bases. Germline V gene sequence: CDR1 MGHRA, CDR2 YSYEKL. The trim removed 0 bases at V and 5 bases at J, leaving 8 bases unmatched. The CDR3 is made up of 17 amino acids. DNA of the CDR3: TGCGCCAGCAGCCAAGATCAGGGACAGGGGGCTGTCCACGAGCAGTACTTC. Amino acids: CASSQDQGQGAVHEQYF.

This clonotype was counted a few times. The J gene is TRBJ2-7, the V gene TRBV27; D is possibly TRBD1 or TRBD2 (6 bases each). This CDR3 is built from 16 residues. Germline V gene lookup returns CDR1 MNHEY and CDR2 SMNVEV (reference sequence). The V end was cut by 7 bases, the J end by 4 bases, with 23 bases between. CDR3 nucleotide sequence: TGTGCCAGCACCTTAAGGGGGGCTCCGGGGCCTTACGAGCAGTACTTC. This sequence encodes CASTLRGAPGPYEQYF.

This chain links TRBV19 with TRBJ2-7; D may match TRBD1 or TRBD2 (5 bases each). From germline, CDR1 is LNHDA and CDR2 SQIVND (reference sequence). V lost 6 bases to trimming and J lost 0 bases, with 12 bases between them. CDR3 length: 14 residues. The CDR3 protein is CASRPRDVSYEQYF. The DNA of the CDR3 is TGTGCCAGTAGACCCCGGGACGTCTCCTACGAGCAGTACTTC.

This clonotype has just one count. The genes are TRBV4-1 and TRBJ2-7; no clear D gene. The ends were cut back, 3 bases at V and 8 bases at J, with 8 bases in the middle. Germline CDR1 is MGHRA and CDR2 is YSYEKL. The CDR3 runs 11 residues. The CDR3 DNA follows: TGCGCCAGCAGCCAGGACGTCAAGCAGTACTTC. It codes for CASSQDVKQYF.

This chain connects TRBV29-1 to TRBJ2-3, with D possibly matching TRBD1 (5 bases). V was trimmed by 5 bases and J by 1 base, leaving 19 bases between them. The germline V gene encodes CDR1 SQVTM and CDR2 ANQGSEA. This CDR3 comprises 16 residues. CDR3 in DNA: TGCAGCGTTTTTTACCCGCCAGGGCCCCGCACAGATACGCAGTATTTT. It is translated as CSVFYPPGPRTDTQYF.

This chain joins TRBV30 and TRBJ1-1; D is unclear. Trimming left V 2 bases short and J 2 bases short, with 9 bases between. Germline V gene lookup returns CDR1 GTSNPN and CDR2 SVGIG (reference sequence). This CDR3 is 13 amino acids long. CDR3 DNA sequence: TGTGCCTGGAGTTACCGGGCCAACACTGAAGCTTTCTTT. It yields the protein CAWSYRANTEAFF.

With respect to this clonotype: At one end, the junction sequence differs from germline, possibly due to a read error. V gene TRBV10-3 combines with J gene TRBJ2-7, with D tentatively TRBD1 (7 bases). The CDR3 is 15 amino acids. Looked up from germline, CDR1 is ENHRY and CDR2 is SYGVKD. CDR3 DNA sequence: TGTGCCGTCAGTGATACTAGGGGGCGGGATTACGAGCAGTACTTC. Translating gives CAVSDTRGRDYEQYF.

This chain connects TRBV6-5 to TRBJ2-4; D is unresolved. The J call may be incorrect, as the DNA end agrees better with TRBJ2-7. The germline V gene encodes CDR1 MNHEY and CDR2 SVGAGI. The CDR3 is 15 residues long. This CDR3 reads CASSYLVSTTDEQYF. The CDR3, as DNA: TGTGCCAGCAGTTACCTAGTCTCGACAACCGACGAGCAGTACTTC.

With regard to this clonotype: A read error may produce the germline difference seen at one junction end. The V gene is TRBV7-2, the J gene TRBJ2-1; 11 nucleotides agree with TRBD2. The CDR3 contains 14 residues. The germline CDR1 and CDR2 sequences are SGHTA and FQGNSA. The CDR3 DNA reads TGTGCCAGCAGCATAGCGGGGGGGCAATATGAGCAGTTCTTC. It yields the protein CASSIAGGQYEQFF. The full variable domain, completed using reference TRBV7-2 and TRBJ2-1, is GAGVSQSPSNKVTEKGKDVELRCDPISGHTALYWYRQSLGQGLEFLIYFQGNSAPDKSGLPSDRFSAERTGGSVSTLTIQRTQQEDSAVYLCASSIAGGQYEQFFGPGTRLTVL.

J is TRBJ2-7 and V is TRBV5-1, with a weak D call TRBD2 (5 bases). Trimming removed 5 bases from V and 3 bases from J, with 18 bases in between. CDR3 length: 15 residues. From germline, CDR1 is SGHRS and CDR2 YFSETQ. The CDR3 loop is CASSNGDLRGYEQYF. In nucleotides, the CDR3 is TGCGCCAGCAGTAACGGCGACCTACGGGGCTACGAGCAGTACTTC.

The genes are TRBV11-2 and TRBJ2-3, with D possibly TRBD2 on 6 matching bases. Per the germline V gene, CDR1 is SGHAT and CDR2 is FQNNGV. The CDR3 sequence is 15 residues long. V lost 3 bases and J lost 2, with 12 bases in between. CDR3 region: CASSFLAGLTDTQYF. In DNA, the CDR3 is TGTGCCAGCAGCTTTCTGGCGGGACTCACAGATACGCAGTATTTT.

The chain employs TRBV15 and TRBJ1-1; D uncertain. The CDR3 length is 14 residues. V was trimmed by 5 bases and J by 0 bases, leaving 10 bases between them. CDR1 is LNHNV, CDR2 YYDKDF, per germline (reference sequence). CDR3 in amino acids: CATSPPPMNTEAFF. In DNA form, the CDR3 reads TGTGCCACCAGCCCCCCCCCAATGAACACTGAAGCTTTCTTT. The full variable domain, rest sourced from reference TRBV15 and TRBJ1-1, is DAMVIQNPRYQVTQFGKPVTLSCSQTLNHNVMYWYQQKSSQAPKLLFHYYDKDFNNEADTPDNFQSRRPNTSFCFLDIRSPGLGDTAMYLCATSPPPMNTEAFFGQGTRLTVV.